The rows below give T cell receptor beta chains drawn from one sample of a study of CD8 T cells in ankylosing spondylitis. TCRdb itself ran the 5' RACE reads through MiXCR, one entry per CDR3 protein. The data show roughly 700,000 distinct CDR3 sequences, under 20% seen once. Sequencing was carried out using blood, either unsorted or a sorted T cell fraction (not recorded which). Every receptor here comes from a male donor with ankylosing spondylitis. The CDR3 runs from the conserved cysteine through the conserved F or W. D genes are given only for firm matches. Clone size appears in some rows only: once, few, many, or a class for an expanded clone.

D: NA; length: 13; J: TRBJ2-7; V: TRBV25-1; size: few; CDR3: CASSRASTYEQYF; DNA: TGTGCCAGCAGTAGGGCGTCGACCTACGAGCAGTACTTC
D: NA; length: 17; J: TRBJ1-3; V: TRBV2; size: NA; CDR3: CASSEWEVGYSGNTIYF; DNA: TGTGCCAGCAGTGAATGGGAAGTAGGGTACTCTGGAAACACCATATATTTT
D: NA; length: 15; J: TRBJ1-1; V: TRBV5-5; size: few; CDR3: CASSFEGILYTEAFF; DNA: TGTGCCAGCAGCTTTGAGGGGATCTTATACACTGAAGCTTTCTTT
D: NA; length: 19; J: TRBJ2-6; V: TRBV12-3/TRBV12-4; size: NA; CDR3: CASSYVGGLGSSGANVLTF; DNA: TGTGCCAGCAGTTATGTTGGAGGGTTGGGCTCCTCTGGGGCCAACGTCCTGACTTTC
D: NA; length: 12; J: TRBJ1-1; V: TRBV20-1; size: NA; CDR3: CSARDKGVRAFF; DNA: TGCAGTGCTAGGGACAAGGGGGTTCGAGCTTTCTTT
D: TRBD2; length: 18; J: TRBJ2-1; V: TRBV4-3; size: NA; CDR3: CASSRIRLLAGLVNEQFF; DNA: TGCGCCAGCAGCCGTATCCGGCTCCTAGCGGGACTGGTCAATGAGCAGTTCTTC
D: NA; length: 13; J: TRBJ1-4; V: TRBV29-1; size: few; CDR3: CSAIGGLGEKLFF; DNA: TGCAGCGCCATTGGAGGGCTGGGGGAAAAACTGTTTTTT
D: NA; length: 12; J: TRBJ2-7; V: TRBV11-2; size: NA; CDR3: CASSLYVYEQYF; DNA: TGTGCCAGCAGCTTATATGTCTACGAGCAGTACTTC
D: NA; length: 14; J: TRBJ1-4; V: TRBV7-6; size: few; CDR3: CASSLGGVDEKLFF; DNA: TGTGCCAGCAGCTTAGGAGGCGTGGATGAAAAACTGTTTTTT
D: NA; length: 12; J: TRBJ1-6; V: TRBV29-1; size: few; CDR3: CSVEGSNSPLHF; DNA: TGCAGCGTTGAGGGATCCAATTCACCCCTCCACTTT
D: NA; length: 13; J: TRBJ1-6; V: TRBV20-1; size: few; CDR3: CSARPDGNSPLHF; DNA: TGCAGTGCTCGACCCGACGGGAATTCACCCCTCCACTTT
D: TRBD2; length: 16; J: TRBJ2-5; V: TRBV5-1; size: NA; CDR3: CASSLGYSGMVETQYF; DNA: TGCGCCAGCAGCTTGGGCTATAGCGGGATGGTAGAGACCCAGTACTTC
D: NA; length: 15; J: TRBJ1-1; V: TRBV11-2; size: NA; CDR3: CASSLSQGRNTEAFF; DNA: TGTGCCAGCAGCTTATCCCAGGGGAGGAACACTGAAGCTTTCTTT
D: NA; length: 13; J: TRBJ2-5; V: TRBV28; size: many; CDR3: CASSLWSGETQYF; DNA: TGTGCCAGCAGTTTATGGTCCGGAGAGACCCAGTACTTC
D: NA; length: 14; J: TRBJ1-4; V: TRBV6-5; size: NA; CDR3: CASRQEGRGEKLFF; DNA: TGTGCCAGCAGACAAGAGGGAAGAGGGGAAAAACTGTTTTTT
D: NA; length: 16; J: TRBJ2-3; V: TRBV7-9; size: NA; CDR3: CASSLLVRQGTDTQYF; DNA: TGTGCCAGCAGCCTCCTCGTGAGGCAGGGGACAGATACGCAGTATTTT
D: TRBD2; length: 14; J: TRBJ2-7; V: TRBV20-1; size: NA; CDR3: CSASRLAGDYEQYF; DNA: TGCAGTGCTAGTAGGCTAGCGGGAGACTACGAGCAGTACTTC
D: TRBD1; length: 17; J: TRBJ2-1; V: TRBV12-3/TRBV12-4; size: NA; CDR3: CASSFDRGALYSNEQFF; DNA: TGTGCCAGCAGTTTCGACAGGGGGGCCCTTTATAGCAATGAGCAGTTCTTC
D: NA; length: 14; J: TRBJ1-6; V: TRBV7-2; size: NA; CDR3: CASSPRNYNSPLHF; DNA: TGTGCCAGCAGCCCCAGGAATTATAATTCACCCCTCCACTTT
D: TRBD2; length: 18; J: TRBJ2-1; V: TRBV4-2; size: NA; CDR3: CASSQDGVSGELYNEQFF; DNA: TGTGCCAGCAGCCAAGACGGGGTGAGCGGGGAACTCTACAATGAGCAGTTCTTC
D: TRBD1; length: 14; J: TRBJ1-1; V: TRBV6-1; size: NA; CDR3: CASSPQGEATEAFF; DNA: TGTGCCAGCAGTCCTCAGGGGGAAGCAACTGAAGCTTTCTTT
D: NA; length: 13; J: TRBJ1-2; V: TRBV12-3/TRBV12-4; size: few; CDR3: CASSLESNYGYTF; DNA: TGTGCCAGCAGTTTGGAATCTAACTATGGCTACACCTTC
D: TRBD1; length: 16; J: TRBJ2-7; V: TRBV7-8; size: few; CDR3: CASSPSLGTALGEQYF; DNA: TGTGCCAGCAGCCCAAGCCTCGGGACAGCGTTAGGCGAGCAGTACTTC
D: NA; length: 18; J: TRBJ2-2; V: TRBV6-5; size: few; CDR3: CASSYLFRDGRGVGELFF; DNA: TGTGCCAGCAGTTACCTATTTCGGGATGGCAGGGGGGTCGGGGAGCTGTTTTTT
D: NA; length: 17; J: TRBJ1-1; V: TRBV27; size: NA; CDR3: CASSLSGVSGALLGAFF; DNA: TGTGCCAGCAGTTTATCGGGAGTATCGGGGGCCCTCCTTGGGGCTTTCTTT
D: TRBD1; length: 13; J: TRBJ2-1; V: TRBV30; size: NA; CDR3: CAWSYGTDNEQFF; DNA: TGTGCCTGGAGCTACGGGACAGACAATGAGCAGTTCTTC
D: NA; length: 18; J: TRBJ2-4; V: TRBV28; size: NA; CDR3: CASSLVLGGGLGKNIQYF; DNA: TGTGCCAGCAGTTTAGTCTTAGGAGGGGGGCTCGGCAAAAACATTCAGTACTTC
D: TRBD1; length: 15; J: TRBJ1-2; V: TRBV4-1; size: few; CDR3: CASSQDPGTGAGYTF; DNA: TGCGCCAGCAGCCAAGACCCCGGGACAGGGGCCGGCTACACCTTC
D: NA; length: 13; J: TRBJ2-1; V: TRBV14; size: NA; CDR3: CASQSGTFNEQFF; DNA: TGTGCCAGCCAGTCCGGGACCTTCAATGAGCAGTTCTTC
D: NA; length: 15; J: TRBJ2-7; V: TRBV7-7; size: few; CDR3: CASSLSDAGSYEQYF; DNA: TGTGCCAGCAGCTTATCCGATGCCGGCTCCTACGAGCAGTACTTC
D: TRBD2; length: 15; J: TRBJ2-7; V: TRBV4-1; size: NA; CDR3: CASSGTSGTHYEQYF; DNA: TGCGCCAGCAGCGGGACTAGCGGGACCCACTACGAGCAGTACTTC
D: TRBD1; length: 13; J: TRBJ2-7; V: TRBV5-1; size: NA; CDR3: CASSPIGQGEQYF; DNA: TGCGCCAGCAGCCCAATAGGACAGGGTGAGCAGTACTTC
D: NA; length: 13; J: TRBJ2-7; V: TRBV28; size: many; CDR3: CASRGTGNYEQYF; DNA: TGTGCCAGCAGGGGAACGGGAAACTACGAGCAGTACTTC
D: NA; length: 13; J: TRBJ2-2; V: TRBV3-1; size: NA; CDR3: CASSHREVGELFF; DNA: TGTGCCAGCAGCCATAGGGAGGTCGGGGAGCTGTTTTTT
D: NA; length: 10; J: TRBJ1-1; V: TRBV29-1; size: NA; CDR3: CSVFGTEAFF; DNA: TGCAGCGTTTTCGGCACTGAAGCTTTCTTT
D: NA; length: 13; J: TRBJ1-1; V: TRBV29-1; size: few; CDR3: CSVYTGENTEAFF; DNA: TGCAGCGTTTATACAGGTGAGAACACTGAAGCTTTCTTT
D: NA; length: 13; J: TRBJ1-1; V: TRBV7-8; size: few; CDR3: CASIPGAGTEAFF; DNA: TGTGCCAGCATCCCAGGGGCGGGCACTGAAGCTTTCTTT
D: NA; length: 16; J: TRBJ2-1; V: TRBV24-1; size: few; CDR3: CATSDFGAVSYNEQFF; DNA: TGTGCCACCAGTGATTTCGGGGCGGTATCCTACAATGAGCAGTTCTTC
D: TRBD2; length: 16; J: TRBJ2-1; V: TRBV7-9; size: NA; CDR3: CASSSPSGRAYNEQFF; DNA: TGTGCCAGCAGCTCTCCTAGCGGCAGGGCCTACAATGAGCAGTTCTTC
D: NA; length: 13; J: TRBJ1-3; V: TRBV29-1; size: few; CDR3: CSVGHSSGNTIYF; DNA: TGCAGCGTTGGACATAGCTCTGGAAACACCATATATTTT
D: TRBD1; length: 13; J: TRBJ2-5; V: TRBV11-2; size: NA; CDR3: CASNRDRGETQYF; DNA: TGTGCCAGCAACCGGGACAGGGGAGAGACCCAGTACTTC
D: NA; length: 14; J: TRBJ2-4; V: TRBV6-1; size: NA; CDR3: CASSEEQHQNIQYF; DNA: TGTGCCAGCAGTGAGGAGCAGCACCAAAACATTCAGTACTTC
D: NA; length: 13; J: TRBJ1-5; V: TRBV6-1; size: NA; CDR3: CASSDLPGLPQHF; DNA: TGTGCCAGCAGTGATCTCCCAGGTCTGCCCCAGCATTTT
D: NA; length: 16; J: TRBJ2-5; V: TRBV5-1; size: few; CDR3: CASSFGQWTIFETQYF; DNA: TGCGCCAGCAGCTTCGGACAGTGGACAATATTTGAGACCCAGTACTTC
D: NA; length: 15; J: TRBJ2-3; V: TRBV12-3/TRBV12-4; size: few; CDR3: CASNLGGATKDTQYF; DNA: TGTGCCAGCAACCTTGGGGGGGCAACTAAAGATACGCAGTATTTT
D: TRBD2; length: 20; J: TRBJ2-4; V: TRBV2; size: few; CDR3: CASSERASGSSTIAKNIQYF; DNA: TGTGCCAGCAGTGAACGAGCTAGCGGGTCCTCAACCATAGCCAAAAACATTCAGTACTTC
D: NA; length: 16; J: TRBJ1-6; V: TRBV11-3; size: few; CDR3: CASSSPHPGLRSPLHF; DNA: TGTGCCAGCAGCTCCCCGCACCCCGGTCTACGTTCACCCCTCCACTTT